This paragraph covers one T cell receptor (beta chain) sequence. Libraries were prepared by immunoSEQ multiplex PCR; TCRdb keeps only in-frame clonotypes and omits some of them. Among approximately 90,000 clones listed, roughly 80% were seen once. The CDR3 length is 17 residues. Germline V CDR1 and CDR2: MGHRA, YSYEKL. Unmatched junction bases numbered 12, after V lost 0 bases and J lost 10 bases. This sample was taken from a study of blood T cell repertoires in COVID-19. J is TRBJ2-1 and V is TRBV4-1; TRBD2 matches at 10 bases. Sequenced input: peripheral blood. The sequence came from a man in his 60s with acute or convalescent COVID-19. Here the CDR3 reads CASSQDWSSGSPREQFF. The CDR3 DNA sequence: TGCGCCAGCAGCCAAGATTGGTCTAGCGGGAGCCCAAGGGAGCAGTTCTTC.